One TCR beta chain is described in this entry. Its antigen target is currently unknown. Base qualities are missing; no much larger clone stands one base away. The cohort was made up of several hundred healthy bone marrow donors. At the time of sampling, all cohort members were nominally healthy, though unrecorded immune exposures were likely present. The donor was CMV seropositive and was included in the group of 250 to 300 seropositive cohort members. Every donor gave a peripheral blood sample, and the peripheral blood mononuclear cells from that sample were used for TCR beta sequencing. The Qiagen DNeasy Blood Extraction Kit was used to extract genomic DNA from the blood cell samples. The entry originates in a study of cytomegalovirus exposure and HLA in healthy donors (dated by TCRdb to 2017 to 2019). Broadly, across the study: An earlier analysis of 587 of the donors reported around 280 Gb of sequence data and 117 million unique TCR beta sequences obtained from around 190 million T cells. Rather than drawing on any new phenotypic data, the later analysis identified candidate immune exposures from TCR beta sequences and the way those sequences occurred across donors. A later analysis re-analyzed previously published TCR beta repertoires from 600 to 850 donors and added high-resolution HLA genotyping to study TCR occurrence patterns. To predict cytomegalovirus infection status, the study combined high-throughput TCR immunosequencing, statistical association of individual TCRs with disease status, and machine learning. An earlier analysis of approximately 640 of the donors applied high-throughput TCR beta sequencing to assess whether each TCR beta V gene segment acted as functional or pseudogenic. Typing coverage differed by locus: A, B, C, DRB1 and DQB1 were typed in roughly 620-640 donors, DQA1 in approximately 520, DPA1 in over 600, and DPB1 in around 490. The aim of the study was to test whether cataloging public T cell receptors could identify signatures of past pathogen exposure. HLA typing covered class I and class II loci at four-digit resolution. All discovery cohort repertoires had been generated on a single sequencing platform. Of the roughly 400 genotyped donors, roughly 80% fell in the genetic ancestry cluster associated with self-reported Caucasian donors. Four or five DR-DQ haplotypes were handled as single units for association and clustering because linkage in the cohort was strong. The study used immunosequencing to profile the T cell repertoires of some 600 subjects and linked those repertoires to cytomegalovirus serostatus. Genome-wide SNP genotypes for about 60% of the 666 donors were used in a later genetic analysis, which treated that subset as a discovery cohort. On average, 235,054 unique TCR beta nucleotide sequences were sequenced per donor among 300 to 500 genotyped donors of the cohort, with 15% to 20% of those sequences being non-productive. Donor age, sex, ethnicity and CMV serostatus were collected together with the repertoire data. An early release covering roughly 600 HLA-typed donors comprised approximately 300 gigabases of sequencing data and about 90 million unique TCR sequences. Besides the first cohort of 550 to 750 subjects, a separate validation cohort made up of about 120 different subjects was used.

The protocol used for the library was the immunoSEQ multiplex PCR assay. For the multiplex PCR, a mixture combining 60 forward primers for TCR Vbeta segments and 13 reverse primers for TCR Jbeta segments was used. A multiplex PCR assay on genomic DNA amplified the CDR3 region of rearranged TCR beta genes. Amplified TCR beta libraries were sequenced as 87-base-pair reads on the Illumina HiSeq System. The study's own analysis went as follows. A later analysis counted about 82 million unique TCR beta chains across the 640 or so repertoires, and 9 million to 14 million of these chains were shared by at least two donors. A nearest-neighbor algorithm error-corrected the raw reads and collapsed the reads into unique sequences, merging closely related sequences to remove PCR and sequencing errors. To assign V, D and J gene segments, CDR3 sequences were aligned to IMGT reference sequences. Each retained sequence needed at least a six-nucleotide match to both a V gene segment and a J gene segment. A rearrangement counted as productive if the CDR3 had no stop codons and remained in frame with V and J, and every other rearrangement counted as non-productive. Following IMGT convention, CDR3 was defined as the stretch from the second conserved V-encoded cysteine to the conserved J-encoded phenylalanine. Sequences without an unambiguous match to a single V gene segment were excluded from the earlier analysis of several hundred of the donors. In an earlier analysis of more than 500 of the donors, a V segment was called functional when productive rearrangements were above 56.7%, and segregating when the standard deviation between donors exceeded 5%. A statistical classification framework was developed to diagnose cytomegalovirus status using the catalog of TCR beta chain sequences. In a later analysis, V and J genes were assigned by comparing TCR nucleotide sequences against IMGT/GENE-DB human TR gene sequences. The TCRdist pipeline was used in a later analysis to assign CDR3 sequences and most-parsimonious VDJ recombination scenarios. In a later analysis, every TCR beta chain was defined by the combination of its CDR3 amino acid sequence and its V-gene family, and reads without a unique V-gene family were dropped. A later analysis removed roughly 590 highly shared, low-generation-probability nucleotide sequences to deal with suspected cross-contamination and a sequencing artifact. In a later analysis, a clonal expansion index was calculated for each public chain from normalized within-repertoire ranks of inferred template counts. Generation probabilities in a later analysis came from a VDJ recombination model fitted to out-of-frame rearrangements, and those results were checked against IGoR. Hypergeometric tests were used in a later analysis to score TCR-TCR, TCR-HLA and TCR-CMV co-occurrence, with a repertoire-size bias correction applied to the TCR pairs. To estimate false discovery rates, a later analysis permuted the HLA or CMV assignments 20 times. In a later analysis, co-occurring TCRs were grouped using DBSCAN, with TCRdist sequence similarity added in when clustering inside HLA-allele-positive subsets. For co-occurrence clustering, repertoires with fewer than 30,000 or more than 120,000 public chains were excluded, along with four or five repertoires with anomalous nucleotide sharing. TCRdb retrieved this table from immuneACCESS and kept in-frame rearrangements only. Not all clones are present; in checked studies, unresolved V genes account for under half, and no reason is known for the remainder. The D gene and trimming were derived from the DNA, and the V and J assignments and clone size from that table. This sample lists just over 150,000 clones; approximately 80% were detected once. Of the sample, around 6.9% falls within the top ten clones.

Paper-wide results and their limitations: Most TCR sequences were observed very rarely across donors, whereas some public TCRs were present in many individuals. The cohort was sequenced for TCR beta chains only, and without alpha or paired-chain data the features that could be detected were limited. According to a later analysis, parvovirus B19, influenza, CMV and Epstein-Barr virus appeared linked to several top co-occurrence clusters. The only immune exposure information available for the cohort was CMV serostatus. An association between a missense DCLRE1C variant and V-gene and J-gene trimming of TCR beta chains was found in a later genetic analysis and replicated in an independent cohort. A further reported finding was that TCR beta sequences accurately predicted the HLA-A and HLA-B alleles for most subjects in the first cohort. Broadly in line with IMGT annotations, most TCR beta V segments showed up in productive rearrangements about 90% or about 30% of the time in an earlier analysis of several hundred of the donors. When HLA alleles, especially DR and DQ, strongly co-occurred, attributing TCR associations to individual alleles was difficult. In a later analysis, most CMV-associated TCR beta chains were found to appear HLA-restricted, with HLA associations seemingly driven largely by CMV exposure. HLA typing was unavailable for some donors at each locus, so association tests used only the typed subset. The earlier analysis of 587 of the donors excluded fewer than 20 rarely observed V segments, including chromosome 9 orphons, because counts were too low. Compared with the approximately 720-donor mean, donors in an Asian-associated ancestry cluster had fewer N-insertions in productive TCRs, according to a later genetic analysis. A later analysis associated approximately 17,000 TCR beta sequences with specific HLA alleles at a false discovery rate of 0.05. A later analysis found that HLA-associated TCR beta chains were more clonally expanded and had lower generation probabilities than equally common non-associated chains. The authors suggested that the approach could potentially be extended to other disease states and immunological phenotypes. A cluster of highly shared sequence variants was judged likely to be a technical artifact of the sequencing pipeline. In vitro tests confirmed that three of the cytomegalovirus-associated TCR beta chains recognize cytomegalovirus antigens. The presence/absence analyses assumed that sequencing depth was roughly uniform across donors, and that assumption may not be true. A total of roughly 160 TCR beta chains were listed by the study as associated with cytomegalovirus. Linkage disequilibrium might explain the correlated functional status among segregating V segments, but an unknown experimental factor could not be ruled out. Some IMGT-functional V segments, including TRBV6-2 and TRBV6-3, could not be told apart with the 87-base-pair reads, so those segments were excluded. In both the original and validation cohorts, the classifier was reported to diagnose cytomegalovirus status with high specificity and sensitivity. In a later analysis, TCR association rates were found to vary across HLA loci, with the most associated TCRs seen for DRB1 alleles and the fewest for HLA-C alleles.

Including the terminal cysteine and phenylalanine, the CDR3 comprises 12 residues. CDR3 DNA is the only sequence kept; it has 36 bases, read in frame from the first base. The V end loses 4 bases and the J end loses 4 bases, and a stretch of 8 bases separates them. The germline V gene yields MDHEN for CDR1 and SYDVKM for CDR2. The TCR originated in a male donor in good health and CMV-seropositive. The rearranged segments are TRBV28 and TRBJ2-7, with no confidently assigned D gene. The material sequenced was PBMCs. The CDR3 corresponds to CASSSTIYEQYF. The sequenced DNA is TGTGCCAGCAGTTCAACTATATACGAGCAGTACTTC.